These 18 T cell receptor beta chains originate from one sample sequenced in a study of shared T cell receptors in the human thymus. Generated by immunoSEQ multiplex PCR, the TCRdb table keeps only in-frame clones and is missing some. Of 640,000 or so clones in the sample, approximately 87% are singletons; the top ten hold 0.0094%. This sample also belongs to another study, concerning human thymus T cells.

The sample consisted of thymocytes. The receptors here all came from a boy under two years old with a congenital heart defect.

The chain carries TRBV4-3 and TRBJ2-3; 7 bases line up with TRBD2. The J segment lost 3 bases and the V segment lost 0 bases, leaving 9 bases of the junction unmatched. Germline-derived CDR1 and CDR2 are LGHNA and YSLEER. The length of the CDR3 is 17 residues. CDR3 amino acids: CASSQEQWGGRTDTQYF. Written as DNA, the CDR3 is TGCGCCAGCAGCCAAGAGCAATGGGGGGGGAGAACAGATACGCAGTATTTT.

The chain has TRBV7-7 and TRBJ2-1; D possibly corresponds to TRBD1 (6 bases). The CDR3 spans 15 residues. Trimming took 0 bases from V and 6 from J, leaving 12 bases between them. The germline V gene has CDR1 SSHAT and CDR2 FNYEAQ (reference sequence). This CDR3 is CASSLAFQGRNEQFF. The DNA for the CDR3 is TGTGCCAGCAGCTTAGCATTTCAGGGGCGCAATGAGCAGTTCTTC.

The V call is TRBV28, the J call TRBJ1-5; 7 positions agree with TRBD1. V lost 2 bases and J lost 2; bases outside the gene matches: 15. This CDR3 has 19 amino acids. Germline loops: CDR1 MDHEN, CDR2 SYDVKM. Here the CDR3 DNA reads TGTGCCAGCAGTTTAGCCCCCTTGACAGGGAAAGATGGCAATCAGCCCCAGCATTTT. It encodes CASSLAPLTGKDGNQPQHF.

V and J are TRBV15 and TRBJ2-5; the match to TRBD1 covers 9 bases. The CDR3 runs to 23 residues. Germline CDR1 and CDR2: LNHNV and YYDKDF (reference sequence). J lost 1 base, V lost 0 bases, and 24 bases had no gene match. DNA of the CDR3: TGTGCCACCAGCAGAGATCAAACCGCTCCACAGGGGGCGAGTACAGGGGGCCAAGAGACCCAGTACTTC. This sequence encodes CATSRDQTAPQGASTGGQETQYF.

CDR3: CASRQGLAGGEEQFF. CDR3 DNA sequence: TGTGCCAGCAGACAGGGACTAGCGGGAGGGGAGGAGCAGTTCTTC. V is TRBV28 and J is TRBJ2-1; 16 bases match TRBD2. CDR1 and CDR2 (germline): MDHEN, SYDVKM. The CDR3 runs 15 residues. Germline trimming cut 6 bases from V and 10 bases from J; bases unmatched to any gene: 6.

The CDR3 region is CASSQETGGQGINSPLHF. The CDR3 DNA follows: TGCGCCAGCAGCCAGGAAACAGGGGGACAGGGGATCAATTCACCCCTCCACTTT. The chain joins TRBV4-1 to TRBJ1-6; 10 bases fit TRBD1. CDR1 is MGHRA, CDR2 YSYEKL, per germline. J was trimmed by 7 bases and V by 3 bases; bases with no gene match: 12. The CDR3 spans 18 residues.

The chain's CDR3 is CASRSPLGATEAFF. As DNA, the CDR3 is TGTGCCAGCAGGTCGCCCCTAGGGGCCACTGAAGCTTTCTTT. The chain carries TRBV28 and TRBJ1-1; D may be TRBD1 (5 bases). CDR1 and CDR2 (germline): MDHEN, SYDVKM. This CDR3 contains 14 residues. The V gene lost 6 bases and the J gene lost 4 bases, with 15 bases spanning the gap.

J is TRBJ2-3 and V is TRBV4-3; 7 bases agree with TRBD2. J was trimmed by 2 bases and V by 2 bases; bases with no gene match: 13. The CDR3 spans 18 residues. The germline V gene encodes CDR1 LGHNA and CDR2 YSLEER. The CDR3 DNA follows: TGCGCCAGCAGCCAAATCGGGGCGGCTAGCGGAACCACAGATACGCAGTATTTT. This gives the protein CASSQIGAASGTTDTQYF.

CDR3 nucleotide sequence: TGTGCCAGCAGCCGGGCGGACAGGGGAACCTACGAGCAGTACTTC. Translating gives CASSRADRGTYEQYF. V is TRBV14 and J is TRBJ2-5; TRBD1 matches at 9 bases. Judging by the DNA end, TRBJ2-7 fits better; the J call may be wrong. The germline V gene has CDR1 SGHDN and CDR2 FVKESK. CDR3 length equals 15 residues.

The rearrangement uses TRBV5-6 and TRBJ2-2; 8 bases line up with TRBD2. CDR3 length: 19 amino acids. V gave up 3 bases and J gave up 7 bases; unmatched junction bases: 20. The germline V gene encodes CDR1 SGHDT and CDR2 YYEEEE. The CDR3 protein is CASSYITTSENPSIGELFF. CDR3 coding DNA: TGTGCCAGCAGCTACATCACGACTAGCGAGAACCCGTCCATCGGGGAGCTGTTTTTT.

CDR3 in amino acids: CASSPGQSYEQYF. Here the CDR3 DNA reads TGTGCCAGCAGCCCCGGACAGAGCTACGAGCAGTACTTC. This chain uses TRBV7-6 with TRBJ2-7; the D gene is possibly TRBD1 (6 bases). Looked up from germline, CDR1 is SGHVS and CDR2 is FNYEAQ. Trimming stripped 5 bases from V and 3 bases from J, with 11 bases between. This CDR3 is 13 amino acids long.

The genes are TRBV15 and TRBJ1-3; possibly TRBD1 for D (6 bases). With 1 base removed from V and 3 bases from J, the gap between germline ends came to 13 bases. This CDR3 comprises 16 residues. The V gene's germline CDR1 is LNHNV and CDR2 YYDKDF (reference sequence). The CDR3 spells CATSRVRGAGGNTIYF. CDR3 DNA sequence: TGTGCCACCAGCAGAGTGCGGGGGGCGGGTGGAAACACCATATATTTT.

V is TRBV7-2 and J is TRBJ2-7, with 7 bases identical to TRBD1. CDR1 is SGHTA and CDR2 is FQGNSA in the germline V gene. There are 15 residues in the CDR3. J lost 3 bases, V lost 0 bases, and 5 bases had no gene match. The CDR3 region has the DNA TGTGCCAGCAGCTTAGCGACGGGACAGATCTACGAGCAGTACTTC. This codes for CASSLATGQIYEQYF. Drawing the rest from reference TRBV7-2 and TRBJ2-7, the complete variable domain is GAGVSQSPSNKVTEKGKDVELRCDPISGHTALYWYRQSLGQGLEFLIYFQGNSAPDKSGLPSDRFSAERTGGSVSTLTIQRTQQEDSAVYLCASSLATGQIYEQYFGPGTRLTVT.

A note on this clone: At one boundary the junction diverges from the germline segment, which might be a read error. This same CDR3 is encoded by further DNA sequences in the sample. The rearrangement joins TRBV27 to TRBJ1-6; D may be TRBD1 (6 bases). The CDR3 covers 15 residues. Looked up from germline, CDR1 is MNHEY and CDR2 is SMNVEV (reference sequence). This CDR3 reads CASSKQGKDDSPLHF. Written as DNA, the CDR3 is TGTGCCAGCAGTAAACAGGGAAAGGATGATTCCCCCCTCCACTTT.

The chain combines TRBV25-1 with TRBJ2-1, with 13 positions matching TRBD2. CDR3 length: 17 amino acids. V lost 6 bases and J lost 1; bases outside the gene matches: 6. CDR1 and CDR2 (germline): MGHDK, SYGVNS. CDR3 residues: CASRRLAGGGSYNEQFF. Here the CDR3 DNA reads TGTGCCAGCAGACGACTAGCGGGGGGAGGGTCCTACAATGAGCAGTTCTTC.

V usage is TRBV5-6 and J usage is TRBJ1-6; TRBD1 matches 7 bases. Germline V gene lookup returns CDR1 SGHDT and CDR2 YYEEEE. J gave up 7 bases and V 3 bases, and 7 bases lay outside the gene matches. CDR3 length: 15 residues. In nucleotides, the CDR3 is TGTGCCAGCAGCTCTGGACAGGTGGGGAATTCACCCCTCCACTTT. The encoded protein is CASSSGQVGNSPLHF.

This chain joins TRBV7-9 and TRBJ2-7, with a weak D call TRBD1 (7 bases). This CDR3 region has 15 residues. Looked up from germline, CDR1 is SEHNR and CDR2 is FQNEAQ (reference sequence). V lost 1 base to trimming and J lost 7 bases, with 17 bases between them. This CDR3 is CASSLDRRRGEEQYF. CDR3 in DNA: TGTGCCAGCAGCTTAGACAGGCGCAGGGGGGAGGAGCAGTACTTC. Together with reference TRBV7-9 and TRBJ2-7, the CDR3 gives the full variable domain: DTGVSQNPRHKITKRGQNVTFRCDPISEHNRLYWYRQTLGQGPEFLTYFQNEAQLEKSRLLSDRFSAERPKGSFSTLEIQRTEQGDSAMYLCASSLDRRRGEEQYFGPGTRLTVT.

The gene calls are TRBV15 and TRBJ1-6; possibly TRBD1 for D (6 bases). Germline CDR1 reads LNHNV; CDR2 reads YYDKDF (reference sequence). This CDR3 has 17 residues. Trimming took off 1 base at V and 4 bases at J, with 14 bases between the two ends. CDR3 bases: TGTGCCACCAGCAGAGGTACAGGGACGTTTTATAATTCACCCCTCCACTTT. It codes for CATSRGTGTFYNSPLHF.